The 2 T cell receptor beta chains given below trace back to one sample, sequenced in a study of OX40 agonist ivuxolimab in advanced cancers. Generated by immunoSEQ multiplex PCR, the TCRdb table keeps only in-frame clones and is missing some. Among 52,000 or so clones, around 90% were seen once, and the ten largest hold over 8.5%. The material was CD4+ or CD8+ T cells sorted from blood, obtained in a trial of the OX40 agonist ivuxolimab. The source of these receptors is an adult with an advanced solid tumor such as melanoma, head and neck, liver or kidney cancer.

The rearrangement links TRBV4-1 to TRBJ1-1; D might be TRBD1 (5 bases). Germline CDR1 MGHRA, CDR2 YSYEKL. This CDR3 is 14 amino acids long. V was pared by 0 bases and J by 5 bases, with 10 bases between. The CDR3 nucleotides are TGCGCCAGCAGCCAAGAGGGTGGGGGGACTGAAGCTTTCTTT. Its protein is CASSQEGGGTEAFF.

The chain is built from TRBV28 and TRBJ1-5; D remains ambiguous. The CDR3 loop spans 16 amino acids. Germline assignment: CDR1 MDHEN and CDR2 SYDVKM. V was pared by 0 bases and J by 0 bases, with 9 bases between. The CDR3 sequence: CASSLWGTDSNQPQHF. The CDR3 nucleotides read TGTGCCAGCAGTTTATGGGGCACAGATAGCAATCAGCCCCAGCATTTT.